This TCR beta chain comes out of a study of T-cell reconstitution after alpha-beta-depleted transplantation in children. Germline V lookup: CDR1 MDHEN, CDR2 SYDVKM. The CDR3 runs 15 residues. This clonotype was found many times. An end of the junction does not agree with germline; a read error may underlie this. Unique molecular identifiers tagged the TCRbeta library. MiXCR, applied by TCRdb to the PCR reads, yields one record per CDR3 protein. The sample yields fewer than 120,000 distinct CDR3 sequences, under 13% seen once. This clonotype was sampled from a human donor who donated a stem cell graft to a child with acute lymphoblastic leukemia. V gene TRBV28 combines with J gene TRBJ2-2, with TRBD2 identical over 14 bases. This specimen consisted of PBMCs from the stem cell graft donor, obtained from the stem cell graft. CDR3 nucleotide sequence: TGCGGGACTAGCGGGAGTACAACATTCCCCGGGGAGCTGTTTTTT. Protein product: CGTSGSTTFPGELFF.